The 31 T cell receptor beta chains in this list originate from one sample, sequenced in a study of blood T cell repertoires in COVID-19. The repertoire was sequenced with immunoSEQ multiplex PCR; TCRdb's copy has only in-frame clones and lacks some. The sample yields 250,000 to 300,000 clones, about nine tenths seen once. The sequencing input was PBMCs or T cells enriched from blood (not recorded which). These receptor sequences come from a woman aged 40 to 50 with acute COVID-19.

The rearrangement joins TRBV9 to TRBJ1-3; unclear D gene. CDR1 is SGDLS, CDR2 YYNGEE, per germline. Trimming took off 0 bases at V and 6 bases at J, with 10 bases between the two ends. The CDR3 contains 14 residues. Here the CDR3 DNA reads TGTGCCAGCAGCGTAGATCAGGTCCCAAACACCATATATTTT. The encoded protein is CASSVDQVPNTIYF.

The rearrangement uses TRBV20-1 and TRBJ2-3; D is uncertain. This CDR3 has 11 amino acids. Looked up from germline, CDR1 is DFQATT and CDR2 is SNEGSKA (reference sequence). V lost 1 base, J lost 6 bases, and 5 bases lay in between. In DNA, the CDR3 is TGCAGTGCTAGAGCCCCGGATACGCAGTATTTT. It encodes CSARAPDTQYF.

The chain carries TRBV3-1 (or the pseudogene TRBV3-2) and TRBJ1-5; D not certain. The V gene lost 3 bases and the J gene lost 11 bases, with 14 bases spanning the gap. CDR1 is LGHDT, CDR2 YNNKEL, per germline (reference sequence). This CDR3 spans 13 amino acids. This chain's CDR3 is CASSHGEGSTQHF. DNA of the CDR3: TGTGCCAGCAGCCACGGAGAGGGCAGCACCCAGCATTTT.

V usage is TRBV11-2 and J usage is TRBJ2-7; a weak D match, TRBD2 (5 bases). Trimming stripped 3 bases from V and 3 bases from J, with 6 bases between. This CDR3 comprises 12 residues. Germline V CDR1 and CDR2: SGHAT, FQNNGV. CDR3 sequence reads: CASSFGDYEQYF. The CDR3 nucleotides read TGTGCCAGCAGCTTCGGGGACTACGAGCAGTACTTC.

About this clone: One end of the junction is discordant with germline, which a read error may explain. The V and J genes are TRBV7-7 and TRBJ2-3; the match to TRBD2 covers 7 bases. Germline CDR1 is SSHAT and CDR2 is FNYEAQ (reference sequence). The CDR3 is 16 residues long. The CDR3 DNA reads as TGTGCTAGCAGCTTATCCGGGAGGCCCTACACAGATACGCAGTATTTT. Its protein product is CASSLSGRPYTDTQYF.

The chain employs TRBV19 and TRBJ1-2; 10 bases line up with TRBD1. Germline V CDR1 and CDR2: LNHDA, SQIVND (reference sequence). V lost 8 bases to trimming and J lost 4 bases; unmatched junction nucleotides: 10. The CDR3 covers 15 residues. The CDR3 DNA is TGTGCCAGTGCCCCCGGGACAGGGGTTTCCTATGGCTACACCTTC. Translation gives CASAPGTGVSYGYTF. Based on the CDR3 plus reference TRBV19 and TRBJ1-2, the full variable domain is DGGITQSPKYLFRKEGQNVTLSCEQNLNHDAMYWYRQDPGQGLRLIYYSQIVNDFQKGDIAEGYSVSREKKESFPLTVTSAQKNPTAFYLCASAPGTGVSYGYTFGSGTRLTVV.

V is TRBV28 and J is TRBJ2-7, with TRBD1 matching 8 bases. The CDR3 has 15 amino acids. After removal of 5 bases from V and 2 bases from J, the junction contained 8 bases not matched to a gene. Germline V gene sequence: CDR1 MDHEN, CDR2 SYDVKM. The chain's CDR3 is CASSPQGAVTYEQYF. CDR3 sequence (DNA): TGTGCCAGCAGTCCCCAGGGGGCGGTCACCTACGAGCAGTACTTC. The whole variable domain, remainder taken from reference TRBV28 and TRBJ2-7, is DVKVTQSSRYLVKRTGEKVFLECVQDMDHENMFWYRQDPGLGLRLIYFSYDVKMKEKGDIPEGYSVSREKKERFSLILESASTNQTSMYLCASSPQGAVTYEQYFGPGTRLTVT.

This chain connects TRBV15 to TRBJ1-5; D gene unclear. The CDR3 runs to 14 residues. In germline, CDR1 is LNHNV, CDR2 YYDKDF (reference sequence). Trimming stripped 1 base from V and 4 bases from J, with 8 bases between. In nucleotides, the CDR3 is TGTGCCACCAGCAGAGTGGGAGGGAATCAGCCCCAGCATTTT. Protein product: CATSRVGGNQPQHF.

The chain combines TRBV9 with TRBJ1-3; D is uncertain. The germline V and J ends were trimmed by 0 bases and 4 bases, with 8 bases remaining between them. The CDR3 contains 14 residues. CDR1 and CDR2 from the germline V gene are SGDLS and YYNGEE. CDR3 loop: CASSVATTGNTIYF. CDR3 sequence (DNA): TGTGCCAGCAGCGTAGCGACTACCGGAAACACCATATATTTT.

The V call is TRBV5-4, the J call TRBJ1-1; D might be TRBD1 (5 bases). CDR1 is SGHNT and CDR2 is YYREEE in the germline V gene (reference sequence). Trimming cost V 4 bases and J 1 base, with 14 bases left between them. The CDR3 runs 15 residues. CDR3 coding DNA: TGTGCCAGCAGCCGACAAACGGGGGGGAACACTGAAGCTTTCTTT. Its protein product is CASSRQTGGNTEAFF.

The chain has TRBV20-1 and TRBJ1-1, with D uncertain. Deletions cut 3 bases from V and 4 bases from J, with 12 bases between. This CDR3 spans 13 amino acids. The germline V gene encodes CDR1 DFQATT and CDR2 SNEGSKA (reference sequence). CDR3 region: CSASFHGITEAFF. The CDR3 coding sequence is TGCAGTGCTAGTTTTCACGGGATCACTGAAGCTTTCTTT.

J is TRBJ2-3 and V is TRBV12-5, with TRBD2 matching 12 bases. There are 16 residues in the CDR3. Germline CDR1 reads LGHNT; CDR2 reads FRNRAP. V shed 7 bases, J shed 0 bases, and the junction held 5 bases outside the gene matches. Here the CDR3 reads CASAPGTSGSTDTQYF. The CDR3 coding sequence is TGTGCTAGTGCCCCCGGGACTAGCGGGAGCACAGATACGCAGTATTTT.

The CDR3 DNA reads as TGTGCCAGCAGCTTACAGGGTGGTCTTGGCTACACCTTC. It specifies CASSLQGGLGYTF. J is TRBJ1-2 and V is TRBV7-2; TRBD1 might be the D (5 bases). Trimming pared 2 bases from V and 7 bases from J, leaving 11 bases between. CDR1 SGHTA and CDR2 FQGNSA come from the germline V gene. This CDR3 is built from 13 residues.

This sequence joins TRBV24-1 and TRBJ1-3, with 10 nucleotides matching TRBD1. The CDR3 is made up of 18 amino acids. Germline V gene data show CDR1 as KGHDR and CDR2 as SFDVKD. With 4 bases clipped from V and 0 bases from J, the junction kept 8 bases outside the gene matches. The CDR3 protein is CATSDQPTGGFSGNTIYF. The CDR3 bases are TGTGCCACCAGTGACCAACCGACAGGGGGCTTCTCTGGAAACACCATATATTTT.

A single count supports this clone. Here the CDR3 reads CAWSVGTVTNEKLFF. The CDR3 DNA reads TGTGCCTGGAGTGTGGGGACAGTAACTAATGAAAAACTGTTTTTT. The chain recombines TRBV30 with TRBJ1-4, with 7 positions matching TRBD1. The J segment lost 1 base and the V segment lost 0 bases, leaving 2 bases of the junction unmatched. In germline, CDR1 is GTSNPN, CDR2 SVGIG (reference sequence). There are 15 residues in the CDR3. The entire variable domain, with the rest obtained from reference TRBV30 and TRBJ1-4, is as follows: SQTIHQWPATLVQPVGSPLSLECTVEGTSNPNLYWYRQAAGRGLQLLFYSVGIGQISSEVPQNLSASRPQDRQFILSSKKLLLSDSGFYLCAWSVGTVTNEKLFFGSGTQLSVL.

This clone was seen just once. V is TRBV6-5 and J is TRBJ1-2, with D possibly TRBD1 on 6 matching bases. CDR1 MNHEY and CDR2 SVGAGI come from the germline V gene. Trimming stripped 2 bases from V and 3 bases from J, with 10 bases between. The CDR3 contains 14 residues. This chain's CDR3 is CASSYGGLDYGYTF. The DNA for the CDR3 is TGTGCCAGCAGTTACGGGGGCTTAGACTATGGCTACACCTTC.

This rearrangement joins TRBV2 to TRBJ1-4; a possible D gene is TRBD1 (6 bases). Per germline, CDR1 SNHLY and CDR2 FYNNEI. The V end was cut by 0 bases, the J end by 7 bases, with 15 bases between. There are 16 residues in the CDR3. As DNA, the CDR3 is TGTGCCAGCAGTGAAGCGAGGACAGCCTTTAGTGAAAAACTGTTTTTT. Translation: CASSEARTAFSEKLFF.

This clone came up once. This chain connects TRBV5-8 to TRBJ1-6; D perhaps matches TRBD1 (6 bases). The ends were cut back, 5 bases at V and 2 bases at J, with 14 bases in the middle. Per the germline V gene, CDR1 is SGHTS and CDR2 is YDEGEE. This CDR3 is built from 16 residues. The CDR3 loop reads CASSPRGGTYNSPLHF. CDR3 sequence (DNA): TGTGCCAGCAGTCCTAGGGGGGGCACCTATAATTCACCCCTCCACTTT.

This chain connects TRBV10-3 to TRBJ2-3, with 7 bases aligning to TRBD1. The CDR3 runs 19 residues. Trimming took 3 bases from V and 2 from J; bases not matched to a gene: 17. CDR1 and CDR2 from the germline V gene are ENHRY and SYGVKD. CDR3 sequence (DNA): TGTGCCATCAGTGATAAAGGCCCTTTACAGGGGATCGACACAGATACGCAGTATTTT. This sequence encodes CAISDKGPLQGIDTDTQYF.

V usage is TRBV7-9 and J usage is TRBJ2-2; 7 bases map to TRBD2. The CDR3 runs to 16 residues. Trimming cost V 5 bases and J 4 bases; bases outside gene matches: 10. Germline CDR1 and CDR2: SEHNR and FQNEAQ (reference sequence). For the CDR3, the DNA is TGTGCCAGCAGCCCCGGACTAGGATCGAGCACCGGGGAGCTGTTTTTT. It codes for CASSPGLGSSTGELFF.

This CDR3 is CASSLLAGTGELFF. The CDR3, as DNA: TGTGCCAGCAGCTTACTAGCGGGCACCGGGGAGCTGTTTTTT. This rearrangement joins TRBV5-5 to TRBJ2-2, with 9 bases lining up with TRBD2. This CDR3 has 14 amino acids. Trimming cost V 2 bases and J 4 bases; bases outside gene matches: 0. The germline CDR1 and CDR2 sequences are SGHKS and YYEKEE (reference sequence).

The chain has TRBV15 and TRBJ1-2, with D tentatively TRBD1 (5 bases). From germline, CDR1 is LNHNV and CDR2 YYDKDF (reference sequence). The length of the CDR3 is 16 residues. Trimming stripped 0 bases from V and 2 bases from J, with 13 bases between. For the CDR3, the DNA is TGTGCCACCAGCAGAGACCGGTTGCAGGGAAACTATGGCTACACCTTC. Amino acids: CATSRDRLQGNYGYTF.

The rearrangement joins TRBV5-1 to TRBJ2-6; D gene ambiguous. This CDR3 spans 18 amino acids. V was clipped by 4 bases and J by 0 bases, with 17 bases between them. Looked up from germline, CDR1 is SGHRS and CDR2 is YFSETQ. The CDR3 sequence: CASSPPAGSSSGANVLTF. CDR3 coding DNA: TGCGCCAGCAGCCCCCCCGCAGGAAGTTCCTCTGGGGCCAACGTCCTGACTTTC.

The CDR3 loop reads CASSLDRGQGETQYF. As DNA, the CDR3 is TGCGCCAGCAGCTTGGACAGGGGGCAGGGAGAGACCCAGTACTTC. V is TRBV5-1 and J is TRBJ2-5; the match to TRBD1 covers 9 bases. The length of the CDR3 is 15 residues. Unmatched junction bases numbered 4, after V lost 0 bases and J lost 4 bases. Germline CDR1 and CDR2: SGHRS and YFSETQ.

The V gene is TRBV7-2, the J gene TRBJ2-2; tentatively, D is TRBD2 (6 bases). This CDR3 is 16 amino acids long. CDR1 is SGHTA and CDR2 is FQGNSA in the germline V gene. Trimming cost V 5 bases and J 2 bases, with 15 bases left between them. For the CDR3, the DNA is TGTGCCAGCAGCAAGGTTAGCGGAACTAACACCGGGGAGCTGTTTTTT. This gives the protein CASSKVSGTNTGELFF.

The gene calls are TRBV7-7 and TRBJ2-5; TRBD2 is a possible D gene (7 bases). CDR3 size: 14 residues. Trimming cost V 0 bases and J 5 bases, with 10 bases left between them. Germline V lookup: CDR1 SSHAT, CDR2 FNYEAQ (reference sequence). In DNA, the CDR3 is TGTGCCAGCAGCTTAGCGGGGGGGCTCGAGACCCAGTACTTC. This sequence encodes CASSLAGGLETQYF.

This chain connects TRBV6-5 to TRBJ1-3, with D hard to call. CDR3 size: 15 residues. V dropped 2 bases and J dropped 3 bases, with 11 bases sitting between them. Germline CDR1 reads MNHEY; CDR2 reads SVGAGI. The CDR3, as DNA: TGTGCCAGCAGTTACACTCGAGGGATTGGAAACACCATATATTTT. The encoded protein is CASSYTRGIGNTIYF.

The chain links TRBV18 to TRBJ2-3; D perhaps matches TRBD2 (6 bases). Germline-derived CDR1 and CDR2 are KGHSH and LQKENI. The CDR3 contains 16 residues. The V end was cut by 5 bases, the J end by 4 bases, with 19 bases between. This CDR3 reads CASSISGGRSSDTQYF. The DNA for the CDR3 is TGTGCCAGCTCAATTTCCGGAGGGCGATCATCAGATACGCAGTATTTT.

Note on this clone: Other DNA sequences in the same sample also yield this CDR3. The chain has TRBV7-9 and TRBJ2-1; maybe TRBD2 (6 bases). Between the trimmed V and J ends, which lost 0 bases and 6 bases, there was a span of 9 bases. The CDR3 sequence is 14 residues long. Germline V lookup: CDR1 SEHNR, CDR2 FQNEAQ (reference sequence). The CDR3 protein is CASSLAGGGNEQFF. CDR3 DNA: TGTGCCAGCAGCTTAGCGGGAGGAGGCAATGAGCAGTTCTTC.

This chain uses TRBV6-5 with TRBJ1-4; D is uncertain. The CDR3 has 12 residues. V lost 6 bases to trimming and J lost 13 bases, with 15 bases between them. Germline V CDR1 and CDR2: MNHEY, SVGAGI. The CDR3 nucleotides are TGTGCCAGCAGCCCCGGGTGGGGAGGACTGTTTTTT. Residues: CASSPGWGGLFF.

The chain carries TRBV4-2 and TRBJ2-1, with 12 bases that match TRBD2. CDR3 length: 16 residues. Germline CDR1 reads LGHNA; CDR2 reads YNFKEQ. Trimming at V came to 0 bases and at J to 7 bases, leaving 4 bases not matched to a gene. DNA for the CDR3: TGTGCCAGCAGCCAAGACTTCGGACTAGCGGGAAATGAGCAGTTCTTC. Translated: CASSQDFGLAGNEQFF.